What follows describes a single T cell receptor beta chain. Antigen specificity is unknown. Mismatch with germline at one junction end may stem from a read error. The sample is drawn from a study of beta chain features in type 1 diabetes. In the study overall: Over all samples combined, more than 90,000,000 sorted cells were examined.

Broader study findings: TCRB CDR3s were moderately but significantly shorter in Type 1 diabetes patients in all four CD4+ subsets. Individuals with type 1 diabetes displayed fewer insertions and more deletions at VDJ junctions.

The sequenced template was cDNA made from the entire isolated RNA. Produced via immunoSEQ multiplex PCR; TCRdb's table is partial and in-frame only. The sample includes a few hundred thousand clones, roughly 12% seen only once; the top ten take over 0.014%. The CDR3 is 12 amino acids. Germline loops: CDR1 SNHLY, CDR2 FYNNEI. Source material: naive CD4+ T cells from blood. This sequence originates from a young woman with type 1 diabetes. This chain connects TRBV2 to TRBJ2-4; 9 bases align to TRBD1. Written as DNA, the CDR3 is TGTGCCAGCAGTGAGTCGCGGGACAGGGCGCACTTC. Its protein product is CASSESRDRAHF.